A single sample is the source of the 27 T cell receptor beta chains below, sequenced in a study of T cells in Graves' hyperthyroidism and ophthalmopathy (dated by TCRdb to between 2018 and 2021). The method was multiplex PCR. Sequencing was performed on an Illumina HiSeq 2000. Amplification of TCR beta CDR3 regions was carried out from RNA transcripts. The first round of RT-PCR for the TCR CDR3 was performed with the HTBI primer set and the Qiagen OneStep RT-PCR kit. TCRdb trimmed the raw reads at Q25, called clones with MiXCR and kept productive beta chains. Merged by CDR3 protein, the rows form single entries marked with the most common genes and DNA. The sample yields around 420,000 distinct CDR3 sequences; less than 20% were counted once. The top ten hold roughly 14% of the sample. Sequencing used blood. The receptors derive from a woman between 18 and 30 years old with Graves' hyperthyroidism.

The chain joins TRBV20-1 to TRBJ2-7; D is undetermined. V shed 3 bases and J shed 1 base, with 16 bases lying between them. CDR1 DFQATT and CDR2 SNEGSKA come from the germline V gene (reference sequence). The length of the CDR3 is 15 residues. CDR3 in amino acids: CSASLNPDFSYEQYF. In DNA form, the CDR3 reads TGCAGTGCTAGCCTTAACCCCGACTTTTCCTACGAGCAGTACTTC.

This clonotype has a count of ten or more. The chain combines TRBV12-3 or TRBV12-4 with TRBJ1-6, with D hard to call. The CDR3 is made up of 14 amino acids. V was clipped by 10 bases and J by 1 base, with 11 bases between them. The CDR3 DNA is TGTGCCACCCGGACTGGGTCCTATAATTCACCCCTCCACTTT. It encodes CATRTGSYNSPLHF.

This clonotype was observed at least ten times. The chain employs TRBV11-2 and TRBJ2-7; perhaps D is TRBD1 or TRBD2 (5 bases each). CDR3 length equals 15 residues. Germline CDR1 and CDR2: SGHAT and FQNNGV. V gave up 1 base and J gave up 3 bases, with 13 bases separating them. CDR3: CASSLGGSLFYEQYF. CDR3 nucleotides: TGTGCCAGCAGCTTAGGGGGGTCTCTGTTCTACGAGCAGTACTTC. The full variable domain, with the rest looked up from reference TRBV11-2 and TRBJ2-7, is EAGVAQSPRYKIIEKRQSVAFWCNPISGHATLYWYQQILGQGPKLLIQFQNNGVVDDSQLPKDRFSAERLKGVDSTLKIQPAKLEDSAVYLCASSLGGSLFYEQYFGPGTRLTVT.

V is TRBV4-3 and J is TRBJ1-1, with D perhaps matching TRBD1 (6 bases). With 4 bases removed from V and 8 bases from J, the gap between germline ends came to 17 bases. This CDR3 is 14 amino acids long. In germline, CDR1 is LGHNA, CDR2 YSLEER. The CDR3 is CASSPILRTGEAFF. CDR3 coding DNA: TGCGCCAGCAGCCCTATACTGCGTACAGGGGAAGCTTTCTTT.

The J gene is TRBJ2-7, the V gene TRBV6-2 or TRBV6-3; tentatively, D is TRBD1 (6 bases). The germline V gene has CDR1 MNHEY and CDR2 SVGEGT. This CDR3 has 14 amino acids. Trimming took 8 bases from V and 1 from J, leaving 15 bases between them. CDR3 sequence reads: CASGRSGTSYEQYF. In nucleotides, the CDR3 is TGTGCCAGCGGAAGGTCAGGGACATCCTACGAGCAGTACTTC.

The table lists this clonotype with many counts. CDR3 amino acids: CASSPGLLEGYTF. The CDR3 region has the DNA TGTGCCAGCAGTCCGGGACTACTAGAAGGCTACACCTTC. V usage is TRBV6-1 and J usage is TRBJ1-2; D may be TRBD1 (5 bases). The germline V and J ends were trimmed by 5 bases and 8 bases, with 15 bases remaining between them. The length of the CDR3 is 13 residues. Germline V gene sequence: CDR1 MNHNS, CDR2 SASEGT.

In this sample, this clonotype turned up many times. The chain joins TRBV12-3 or TRBV12-4 to TRBJ2-5; possible D gene TRBD2, 7 bases. Trimming shortened V by 5 bases and J by 4 bases, and 35 bases separated the two germline ends. This CDR3 contains 21 residues. Here the CDR3 reads CASSGHTKINREGVFGETQYF. CDR3 in DNA: TGTGCCAGCAGTGGCCACACTAAAATAAACAGGGAGGGGGTTTTCGGAGAGACCCAGTACTTC.

This chain links TRBV11-1 with TRBJ2-1; D uncertain. V was pared by 11 bases and J by 5 bases, with 7 bases between. This CDR3 contains 10 residues. The germline gives CDR1 SGHAT, CDR2 FQDESV (reference sequence). The CDR3 nucleotides read TGTGCCCAGACCAACAATGAGCAGTTCTTC. This encodes CAQTNNEQFF.

This clonotype was seen a few times. The V gene is TRBV19, the J gene TRBJ2-3, with D possibly being TRBD2 (6 bases). In germline, CDR1 is LNHDA, CDR2 SQIVND (reference sequence). V was clipped by 4 bases and J by 4 bases, with 15 bases between them. The CDR3 extends over 15 amino acids. As DNA, the CDR3 is TGTGCCAGTAGTACGAAGAAGGCGGGGTCAGATACGCAGTATTTT. It encodes CASSTKKAGSDTQYF.

This clonotype showed up many times. Here the CDR3 reads CASSLDRAGSYGYTF. CDR3 sequence (DNA): TGCGCCAGCAGCTTGGATAGGGCAGGTTCCTATGGCTACACCTTC. The V call is TRBV5-1, the J call TRBJ1-2; D call uncertain. Trimming stripped 0 bases from V and 4 bases from J, with 13 bases between. Germline CDR1 SGHRS, CDR2 YFSETQ. CDR3 length: 15 amino acids.

This clonotype was observed a few times. This rearrangement joins TRBV20-1 to TRBJ2-3, with a possible D match to TRBD1 (6 bases). CDR1 is DFQATT, CDR2 SNEGSKA, per germline (reference sequence). Between the trimmed V and J ends, which lost 4 bases and 2 bases, there was a span of 16 bases. The CDR3 length is 15 residues. This CDR3 is CSATRQEFTTDTQYF. In DNA form, the CDR3 reads TGCAGTGCTACTCGACAGGAGTTTACCACAGATACGCAGTATTTT.

This clonotype was seen a few times. This sequence joins TRBV11-2 and TRBJ2-3, with TRBD2 matching over 10 bases. The germline gives CDR1 SGHAT, CDR2 FQNNGV. V gave up 5 bases and J gave up 0 bases; unmatched junction bases: 11. CDR3 length: 18 amino acids. CDR3 nucleotide sequence: TGTGCCAGCAGCGCACGGGCTAGCGGGGGCCTAAGCACAGATACGCAGTATTTT. Residues: CASSARASGGLSTDTQYF.

This clonotype has only a few counts. The chain couples TRBV3-1 to TRBJ2-3; TRBD2 agrees at 11 bases. Trimming removed 4 bases from V and 2 bases from J; junction bases left unmatched: 5. This CDR3 is built from 16 residues. Germline V CDR1 and CDR2: LGHDT, YNNKEL (reference sequence). The CDR3 sequence: CASSLGLAVITDTQYF. Here the CDR3 DNA reads TGTGCCAGCAGCCTGGGACTAGCGGTTATCACAGATACGCAGTATTTT.

This clonotype was recorded a few times. The CDR3 region is CATNLAGNGETQYF. For the CDR3, the DNA is TGCGCCACCAATTTAGCGGGCAACGGAGAGACCCAGTACTTC. This chain links TRBV5-1 with TRBJ2-5; 7 nucleotides match TRBD2. The CDR3 extends over 14 amino acids. The V gene end was trimmed by 9 bases and the J gene end by 4 bases; junction bases not matched to a gene: 12. Germline assignment: CDR1 SGHRS and CDR2 YFSETQ. Based on the CDR3 plus reference TRBV5-1 and TRBJ2-5, the full variable domain is KAGVTQTPRYLIKTRGQQVTLSCSPISGHRSVSWYQQTPGQGLQFLFEYFSETQRNKGNFPGRFSGRQFSNSRSEMNVSTLELGDSALYLCATNLAGNGETQYFGPGTRLLVL.

The chain is built from TRBV4-3 and TRBJ2-6; D unresolved. Germline values: CDR1 LGHNA, CDR2 YSLEER. V dropped 1 base and J dropped 4 bases, with 5 bases sitting between them. The CDR3 is 14 residues long. CDR3 nucleotides: TGCGCCAGCAGCCAAGTATCGGGGGCCAACGTCCTGACTTTC. Translated: CASSQVSGANVLTF.

This clonotype was detected many times. V gene TRBV3-1 combines with J gene TRBJ2-7; TRBD2 aligns across 11 bases. Germline CDR1 is LGHDT and CDR2 is YNNKEL (reference sequence). Trimming removed 1 base from V and 3 bases from J; junction bases left unmatched: 14. This CDR3 spans 19 amino acids. Here the CDR3 reads CASSQALRGLAGFNYEQYF. Here the CDR3 DNA reads TGTGCCAGCAGCCAAGCCCTCCGAGGACTAGCGGGTTTCAACTACGAGCAGTACTTC.

This clonotype was counted many times. The chain links TRBV3-1 to TRBJ1-2; no reliable D call. V gave up 0 bases and J gave up 4 bases, with 18 bases separating them. The length of the CDR3 is 17 residues. Germline CDR1 and CDR2: LGHDT and YNNKEL (reference sequence). CDR3 DNA sequence: TGTGCCAGCAGCCAAGACCAGGTTCCCTTTCCGGCCTATGGCTACACCTTC. Translated, it gives CASSQDQVPFPAYGYTF. Looking up the rest from reference TRBV3-1 and TRBJ1-2 gives the full variable domain: DTAVSQTPKYLVTQMGNDKSIKCEQNLGHDTMYWYKQDSKKFLKIMFSYNNKELIINETVPNRFSPKSPDKAHLNLHINSLELGDSAVYFCASSQDQVPFPAYGYTFGSGTRLTVV.

The table lists this clonotype with many counts. DNA for the CDR3: TGTGCCAGCAGCGTGAAGGGGGGGCCCTACGAGCAGTACTTC. Its translation is CASSVKGGPYEQYF. V and J are TRBV7-3 and TRBJ2-7; D may be TRBD2 (7 bases). V was pared by 5 bases and J by 2 bases, with 13 bases between. The CDR3 covers 14 residues. Germline V lookup: CDR1 SGHTA, CDR2 FQGTGA. Drawing the rest from reference TRBV7-3 and TRBJ2-7, the complete variable domain is GAGVSQTPSNKVTEKGKYVELRCDPISGHTALYWYRQSLGQGPEFLIYFQGTGAADDSGLPNDRFFAVRPEGSVSTLKIQRTERGDSAVYLCASSVKGGPYEQYFGPGTRLTVT.

This chain connects TRBV11-2 to TRBJ2-3; the match to TRBD2 covers 10 bases. The CDR3 runs to 15 residues. Per the germline V gene, CDR1 is SGHAT and CDR2 is FQNNGV. Losses at the gene ends were 1 base for V and 9 bases for J; bases not matched to a gene: 7. In DNA form, the CDR3 reads TGTGCCAGCAGCTTAGGGGCTAGCGGGGGAGGAACGCAGTATTTT. Protein: CASSLGASGGGTQYF. Full variable domain (missing parts from reference TRBV11-2 and TRBJ2-3): EAGVAQSPRYKIIEKRQSVAFWCNPISGHATLYWYQQILGQGPKLLIQFQNNGVVDDSQLPKDRFSAERLKGVDSTLKIQPAKLEDSAVYLCASSLGASGGGTQYFGPGTRLTVL.

In this sample, this clonotype turned up many times. The gene calls are TRBV28 and TRBJ2-1, with unresolved D. The CDR3 length is 15 residues. Germline V gene data show CDR1 as MDHEN and CDR2 as SYDVKM. With 2 bases removed from V and 4 bases from J, the gap between germline ends came to 12 bases. The CDR3 loop reads CASSLRRSWYNEQFF. In DNA, the CDR3 is TGTGCCAGCAGTTTAAGGCGGTCCTGGTACAATGAGCAGTTCTTC.

This clonotype was detected many times. V gene TRBV6-5 combines with J gene TRBJ2-3, with D perhaps TRBD2 (6 bases). CDR1 MNHEY and CDR2 SVGAGI come from the germline V gene. This CDR3 has 15 amino acids. V was trimmed by 3 bases and J by 2 bases, leaving 12 bases between them. The CDR3 is CASSYQAGITDTQYF. The DNA of the CDR3 is TGTGCCAGCAGTTATCAAGCGGGTATCACAGATACGCAGTATTTT.

The sample holds many counts of this clonotype. The chain combines TRBV28 with TRBJ2-7; 7 bases agree with TRBD2. This CDR3 region has 14 residues. Losses at the gene ends were 5 bases for V and 5 bases for J; bases not matched to a gene: 9. Germline loops: CDR1 MDHEN, CDR2 SYDVKM. The CDR3 protein is CASSILRGVNEQYF. CDR3 bases: TGTGCCAGCAGTATCCTCCGGGGGGTCAACGAGCAGTACTTC.

This clonotype was seen ten or more times. The chain employs TRBV10-1 and TRBJ2-7; the D call may be TRBD1 or TRBD2 (5 bases each). CDR3 length: 16 residues. The germline gives CDR1 WNHNN, CDR2 SYGVQD (reference sequence). The germline V and J ends were trimmed by 5 bases and 3 bases, with 20 bases remaining between them. The CDR3 here is CASSQGPQTVVYEQYF. For the CDR3, the DNA is TGCGCCAGCAGTCAGGGACCGCAAACGGTGGTCTACGAGCAGTACTTC.

The chain recombines TRBV10-1 with TRBJ2-7; TRBD2 is a possible D gene (5 bases). The CDR3 extends over 11 amino acids. V was pared by 7 bases and J by 6 bases, with 10 bases between. Germline V CDR1 and CDR2: WNHNN, SYGVQD (reference sequence). This chain's CDR3 is CASNRTVEQYF. CDR3 coding DNA: TGCGCCAGCAATCGGACTGTCGAGCAGTACTTC.

This clonotype came up once. The J gene is TRBJ2-7, the V gene TRBV4-2; D remains ambiguous. With 0 bases removed from V and 6 bases from J, the gap between germline ends came to 15 bases. The CDR3 sequence is 15 residues long. CDR1 and CDR2 (germline): LGHNA, YNFKEQ. CDR3 sequence reads: CASSQDPGLTGEQYF. The CDR3 coding sequence is TGTGCCAGCAGCCAAGATCCGGGTTTAACTGGCGAGCAGTACTTC.

This clonotype was found many times. The V call is TRBV12-3 or TRBV12-4, the J call TRBJ1-2; D is unclear. Deletions cut 6 bases from V and 6 bases from J, with 17 bases between. The CDR3 runs 14 residues. The CDR3 nucleotides are TGTGCCAGCAGCGTACTCCGCGGGAGGAATGGCTACACCTTC. It codes for CASSVLRGRNGYTF.

There are a few counts of this clonotype. Here the CDR3 reads CASSQDSVDTQYF. The CDR3, as DNA: TGCGCCAGCAGCCAAGATAGTGTAGATACGCAGTATTTT. The chain recombines TRBV4-1 with TRBJ2-3; no reliable D call. The CDR3 contains 13 residues. The V gene's germline CDR1 is MGHRA and CDR2 YSYEKL. V lost 0 bases, J lost 5 bases, and 6 bases lay in between.